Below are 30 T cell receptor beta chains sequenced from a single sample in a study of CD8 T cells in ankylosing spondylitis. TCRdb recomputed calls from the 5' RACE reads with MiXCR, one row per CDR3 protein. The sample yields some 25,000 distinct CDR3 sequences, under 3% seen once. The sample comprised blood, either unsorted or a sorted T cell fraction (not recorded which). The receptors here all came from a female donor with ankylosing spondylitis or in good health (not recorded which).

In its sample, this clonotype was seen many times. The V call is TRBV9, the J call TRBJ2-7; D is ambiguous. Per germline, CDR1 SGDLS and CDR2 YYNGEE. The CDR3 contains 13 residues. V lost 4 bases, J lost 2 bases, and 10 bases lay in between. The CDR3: CASSPASAYEQYF. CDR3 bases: TGTGCCAGCAGCCCCGCGAGCGCCTACGAGCAGTACTTC.

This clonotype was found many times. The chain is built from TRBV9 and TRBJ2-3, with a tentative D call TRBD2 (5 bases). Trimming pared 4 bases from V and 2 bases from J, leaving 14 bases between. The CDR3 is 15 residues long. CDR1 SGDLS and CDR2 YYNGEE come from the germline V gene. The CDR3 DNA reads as TGTGCCAGCAGCCCTCAGGCGGGCCTCACAGATACGCAGTATTTT. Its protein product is CASSPQAGLTDTQYF.

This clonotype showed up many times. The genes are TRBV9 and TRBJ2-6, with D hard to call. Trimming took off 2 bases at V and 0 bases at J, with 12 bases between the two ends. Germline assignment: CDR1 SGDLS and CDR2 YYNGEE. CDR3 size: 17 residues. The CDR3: CASSVGGGFSGANVLTF. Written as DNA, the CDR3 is TGTGCCAGCAGCGTGGGTGGCGGATTCTCTGGGGCCAACGTCCTGACTTTC.

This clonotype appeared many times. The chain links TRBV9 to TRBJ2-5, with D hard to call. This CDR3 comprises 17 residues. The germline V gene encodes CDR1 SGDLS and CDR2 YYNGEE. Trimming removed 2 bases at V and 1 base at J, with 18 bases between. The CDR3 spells CASSVTVNGGSQETQYF. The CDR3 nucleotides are TGTGCCAGCAGCGTGACCGTAAACGGCGGAAGCCAAGAGACCCAGTACTTC. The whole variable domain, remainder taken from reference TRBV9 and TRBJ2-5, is DSGVTQTPKHLITATGQRVTLRCSPRSGDLSVYWYQQSLDQGLQFLIQYYNGEERAKGNILERFSAQQFPDLHSELNLSSLELGDSALYFCASSVTVNGGSQETQYFGPGTRLLVL.

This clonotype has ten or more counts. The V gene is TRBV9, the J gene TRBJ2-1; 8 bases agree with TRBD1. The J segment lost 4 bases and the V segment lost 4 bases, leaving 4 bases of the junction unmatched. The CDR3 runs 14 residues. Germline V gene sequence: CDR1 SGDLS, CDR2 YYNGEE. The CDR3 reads CASSPDRGYNEQFF. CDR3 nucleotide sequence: TGTGCCAGCAGCCCTGACAGGGGTTACAATGAGCAGTTCTTC.

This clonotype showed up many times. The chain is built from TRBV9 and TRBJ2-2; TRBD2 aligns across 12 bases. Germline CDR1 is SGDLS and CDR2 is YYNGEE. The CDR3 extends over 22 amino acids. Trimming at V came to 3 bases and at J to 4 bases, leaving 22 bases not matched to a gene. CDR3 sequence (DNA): TGTGCCAGCAGCGGCGAAGGACTAGCGGGGCGACAGACATGGTCGGGCACCGGGGAGCTGTTTTTT. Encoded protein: CASSGEGLAGRQTWSGTGELFF.

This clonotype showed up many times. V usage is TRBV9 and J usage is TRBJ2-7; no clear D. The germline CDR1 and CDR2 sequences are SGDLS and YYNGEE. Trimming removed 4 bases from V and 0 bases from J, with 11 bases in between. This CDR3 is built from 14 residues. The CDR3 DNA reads TGTGCCAGCAGCCTTCTCGAAAGCTCCTACGAGCAGTACTTC. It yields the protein CASSLLESSYEQYF.

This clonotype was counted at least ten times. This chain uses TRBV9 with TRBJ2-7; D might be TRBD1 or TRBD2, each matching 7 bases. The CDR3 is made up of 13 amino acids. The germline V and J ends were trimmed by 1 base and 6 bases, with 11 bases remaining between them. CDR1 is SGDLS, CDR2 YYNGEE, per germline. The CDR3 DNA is TGTGCCAGCAGCGTAACAGGGGAGGGCGAGCAGTACTTC. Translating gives CASSVTGEGEQYF.

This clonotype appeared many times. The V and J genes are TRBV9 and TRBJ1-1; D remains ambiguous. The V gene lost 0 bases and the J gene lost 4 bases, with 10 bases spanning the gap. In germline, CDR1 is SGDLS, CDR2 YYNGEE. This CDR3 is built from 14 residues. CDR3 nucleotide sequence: TGTGCCAGCAGCGTAGGTGGGTATCGCACTGAAGCTTTCTTT. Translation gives CASSVGGYRTEAFF.

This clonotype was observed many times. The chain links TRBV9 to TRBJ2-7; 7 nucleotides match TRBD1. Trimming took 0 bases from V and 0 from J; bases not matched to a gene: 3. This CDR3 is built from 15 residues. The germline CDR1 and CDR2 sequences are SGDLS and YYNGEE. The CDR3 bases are TGTGCCAGCAGCGTAGAGGCAGGGGGCTCCTACGAGCAGTACTTC. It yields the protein CASSVEAGGSYEQYF.

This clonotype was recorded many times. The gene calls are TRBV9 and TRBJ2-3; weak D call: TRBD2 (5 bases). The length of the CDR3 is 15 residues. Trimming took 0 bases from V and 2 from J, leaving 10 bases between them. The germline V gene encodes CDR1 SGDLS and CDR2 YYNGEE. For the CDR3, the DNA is TGTGCCAGCAGCGTAGCTGTGGGAGTCACAGATACGCAGTATTTT. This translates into CASSVAVGVTDTQYF.

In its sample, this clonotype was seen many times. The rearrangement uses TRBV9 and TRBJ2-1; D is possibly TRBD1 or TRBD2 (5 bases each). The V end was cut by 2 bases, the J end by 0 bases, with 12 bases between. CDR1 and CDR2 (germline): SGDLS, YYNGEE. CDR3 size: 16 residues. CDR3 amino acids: CASSVAGTVSYNEQFF. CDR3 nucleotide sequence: TGTGCCAGCAGCGTGGCCGGGACGGTCTCCTACAATGAGCAGTTCTTC.

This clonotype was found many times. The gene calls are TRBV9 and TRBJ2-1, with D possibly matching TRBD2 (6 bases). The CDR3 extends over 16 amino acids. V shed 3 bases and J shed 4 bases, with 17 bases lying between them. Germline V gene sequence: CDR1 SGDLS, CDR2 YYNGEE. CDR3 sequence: CASSERVGGTYNEQFF. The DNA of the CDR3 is TGTGCCAGCAGCGAAAGGGTGGGGGGTACATACAATGAGCAGTTCTTC.

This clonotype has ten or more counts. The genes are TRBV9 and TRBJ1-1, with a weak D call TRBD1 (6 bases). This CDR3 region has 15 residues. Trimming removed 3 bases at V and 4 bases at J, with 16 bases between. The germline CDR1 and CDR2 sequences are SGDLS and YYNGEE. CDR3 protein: CASSAHGQGSTEAFF. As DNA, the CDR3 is TGTGCCAGCAGCGCCCATGGGCAGGGGAGCACTGAAGCTTTCTTT.

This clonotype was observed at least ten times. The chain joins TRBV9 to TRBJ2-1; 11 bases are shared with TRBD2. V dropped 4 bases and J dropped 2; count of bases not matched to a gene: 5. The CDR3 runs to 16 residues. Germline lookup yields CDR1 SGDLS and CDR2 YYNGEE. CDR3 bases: TGTGCCAGCAGCCCAGTAGCGGGAGGGGCCTACAATGAGCAGTTCTTC. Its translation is CASSPVAGGAYNEQFF. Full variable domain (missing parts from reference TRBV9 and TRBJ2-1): DSGVTQTPKHLITATGQRVTLRCSPRSGDLSVYWYQQSLDQGLQFLIQYYNGEERAKGNILERFSAQQFPDLHSELNLSSLELGDSALYFCASSPVAGGAYNEQFFGPGTRLTVL.

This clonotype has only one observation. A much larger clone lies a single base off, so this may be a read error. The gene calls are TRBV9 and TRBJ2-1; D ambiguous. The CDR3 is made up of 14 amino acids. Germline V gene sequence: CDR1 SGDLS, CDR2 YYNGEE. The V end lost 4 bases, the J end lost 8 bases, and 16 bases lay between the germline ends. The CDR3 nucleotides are TGTGCCAGCAGCCCTCACCCAGACTCCGATGAGCAGTTCTTC. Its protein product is CASSPHPDSDEQFF.

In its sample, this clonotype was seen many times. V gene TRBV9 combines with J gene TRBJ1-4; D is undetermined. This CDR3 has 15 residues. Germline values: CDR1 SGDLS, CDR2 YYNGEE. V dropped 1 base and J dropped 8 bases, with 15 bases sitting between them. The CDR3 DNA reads TGTGCCAGCAGCGTATCTCCAGACGTGGTAGAAAAACTGTTTTTT. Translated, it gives CASSVSPDVVEKLFF.

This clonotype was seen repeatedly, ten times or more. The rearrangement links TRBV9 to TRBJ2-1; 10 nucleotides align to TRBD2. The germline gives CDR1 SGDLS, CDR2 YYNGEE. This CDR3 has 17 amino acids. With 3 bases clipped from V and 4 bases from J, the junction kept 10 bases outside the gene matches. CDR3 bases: TGTGCCAGCAGCGCATCTAGCGGGAGAGGCAGGTACAATGAGCAGTTCTTC. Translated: CASSASSGRGRYNEQFF.

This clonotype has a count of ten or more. For the CDR3, the DNA is TGTGCCAGCAGCGAAGGGGGCTATAATTCACCCCTCCACTTT. This sequence encodes CASSEGGYNSPLHF. J is TRBJ1-6 and V is TRBV9, with D possibly matching TRBD1 (6 bases). Per germline, CDR1 SGDLS and CDR2 YYNGEE. This CDR3 spans 14 amino acids. V was shortened by 3 bases and J by 3 bases, with 7 bases between the two germline ends.

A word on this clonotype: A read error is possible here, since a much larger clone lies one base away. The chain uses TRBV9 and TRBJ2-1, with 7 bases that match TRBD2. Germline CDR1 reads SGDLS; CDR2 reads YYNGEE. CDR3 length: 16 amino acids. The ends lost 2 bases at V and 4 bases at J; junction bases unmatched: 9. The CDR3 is CASSVAYGGSYNEQFF. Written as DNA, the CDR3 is TGTGCCAGCAGCGTTGCATACGGGGGGTCGTACAATGAGCAGTTCTTC.

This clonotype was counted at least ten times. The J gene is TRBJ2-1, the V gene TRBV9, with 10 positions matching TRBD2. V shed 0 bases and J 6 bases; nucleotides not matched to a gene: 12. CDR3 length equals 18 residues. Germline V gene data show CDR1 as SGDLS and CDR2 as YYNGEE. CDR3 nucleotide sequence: TGTGCCAGCAGCGTAGGAGTGGGGGGACTAGCGAGTTCCAATGAGCAGTTCTTC. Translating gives CASSVGVGGLASSNEQFF.

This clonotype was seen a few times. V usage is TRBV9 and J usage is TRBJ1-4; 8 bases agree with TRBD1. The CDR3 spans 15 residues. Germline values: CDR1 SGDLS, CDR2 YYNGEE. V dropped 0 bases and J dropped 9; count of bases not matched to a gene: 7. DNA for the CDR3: TGTGCCAGCAGCGTAGAGCCAGGGGGCGAAAAAAAACTGTTTTTT. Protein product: CASSVEPGGEKKLFF.

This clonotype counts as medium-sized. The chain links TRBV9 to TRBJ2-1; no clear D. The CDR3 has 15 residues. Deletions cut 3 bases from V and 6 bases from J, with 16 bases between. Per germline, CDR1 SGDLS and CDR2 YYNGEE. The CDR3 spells CASSAYQTRGNEQFF. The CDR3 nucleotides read TGTGCCAGCAGCGCTTACCAGACCCGAGGCAATGAGCAGTTCTTC. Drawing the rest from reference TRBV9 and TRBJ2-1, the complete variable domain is DSGVTQTPKHLITATGQRVTLRCSPRSGDLSVYWYQQSLDQGLQFLIQYYNGEERAKGNILERFSAQQFPDLHSELNLSSLELGDSALYFCASSAYQTRGNEQFFGPGTRLTVL.

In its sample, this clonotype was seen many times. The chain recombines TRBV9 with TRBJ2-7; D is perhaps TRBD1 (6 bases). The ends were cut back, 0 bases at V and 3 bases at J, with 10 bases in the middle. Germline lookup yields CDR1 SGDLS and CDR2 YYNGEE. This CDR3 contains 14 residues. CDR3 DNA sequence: TGTGCCAGCAGCGTAGATCAGGGGAGCTACGAGCAGTACTTC. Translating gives CASSVDQGSYEQYF.

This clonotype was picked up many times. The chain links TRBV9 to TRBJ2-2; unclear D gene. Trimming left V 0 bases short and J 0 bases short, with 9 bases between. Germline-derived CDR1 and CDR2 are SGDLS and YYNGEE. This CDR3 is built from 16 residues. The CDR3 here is CASSVDSNPNTGELFF. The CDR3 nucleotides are TGTGCCAGCAGCGTAGATTCCAACCCGAACACCGGGGAGCTGTTTTTT.

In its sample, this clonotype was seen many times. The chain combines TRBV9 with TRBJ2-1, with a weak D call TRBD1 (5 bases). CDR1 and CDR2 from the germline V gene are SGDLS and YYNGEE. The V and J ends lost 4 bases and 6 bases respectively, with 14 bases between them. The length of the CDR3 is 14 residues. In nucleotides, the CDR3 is TGTGCCAGCAGCACCCGGGTCCAGGGCAATGAGCAGTTCTTC. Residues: CASSTRVQGNEQFF.

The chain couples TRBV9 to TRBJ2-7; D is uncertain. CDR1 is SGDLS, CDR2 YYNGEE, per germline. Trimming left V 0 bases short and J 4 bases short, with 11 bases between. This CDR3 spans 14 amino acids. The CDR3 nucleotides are TGTGCCAGCAGCGTAGGCCCAGGAAATTACGAGCAGTACTTC. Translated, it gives CASSVGPGNYEQYF.

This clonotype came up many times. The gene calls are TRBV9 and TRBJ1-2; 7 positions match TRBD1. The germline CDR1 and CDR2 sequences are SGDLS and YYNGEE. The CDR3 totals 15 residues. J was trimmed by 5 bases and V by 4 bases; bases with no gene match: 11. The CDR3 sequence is CASSQGGTAQYGYTF. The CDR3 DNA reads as TGTGCCAGCAGCCAGGGGGGGACAGCTCAATATGGCTACACCTTC.

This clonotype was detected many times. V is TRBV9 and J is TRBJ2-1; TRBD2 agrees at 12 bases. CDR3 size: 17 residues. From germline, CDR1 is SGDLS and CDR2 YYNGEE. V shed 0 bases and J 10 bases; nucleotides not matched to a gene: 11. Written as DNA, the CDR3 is TGTGCCAGCAGCGTAGGGATGACTAGCGGGAGATCTACCGAGCAGTTCTTC. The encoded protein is CASSVGMTSGRSTEQFF. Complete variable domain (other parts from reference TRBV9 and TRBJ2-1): DSGVTQTPKHLITATGQRVTLRCSPRSGDLSVYWYQQSLDQGLQFLIQYYNGEERAKGNILERFSAQQFPDLHSELNLSSLELGDSALYFCASSVGMTSGRSTEQFFGPGTRLTVL.

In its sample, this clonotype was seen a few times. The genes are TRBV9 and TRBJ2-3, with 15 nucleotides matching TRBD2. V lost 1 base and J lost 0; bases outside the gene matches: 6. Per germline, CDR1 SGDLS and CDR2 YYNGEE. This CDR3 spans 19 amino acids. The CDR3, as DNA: TGTGCCAGCAGCGTACAAACGGGACTAGCGGGGGGTAGCACAGATACGCAGTATTTT. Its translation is CASSVQTGLAGGSTDTQYF.